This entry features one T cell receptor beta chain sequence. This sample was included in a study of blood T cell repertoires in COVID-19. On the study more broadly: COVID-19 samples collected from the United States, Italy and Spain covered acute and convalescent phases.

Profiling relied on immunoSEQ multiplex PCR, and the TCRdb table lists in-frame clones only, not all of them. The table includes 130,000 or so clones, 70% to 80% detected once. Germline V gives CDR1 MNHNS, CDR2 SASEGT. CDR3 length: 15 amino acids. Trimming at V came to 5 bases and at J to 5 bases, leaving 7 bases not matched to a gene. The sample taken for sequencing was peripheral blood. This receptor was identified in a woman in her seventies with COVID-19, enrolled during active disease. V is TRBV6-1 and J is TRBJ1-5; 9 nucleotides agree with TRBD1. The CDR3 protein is CASSHGQGWDQPQHF. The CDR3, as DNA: TGTGCCAGCAGTCACGGACAGGGGTGGGATCAGCCCCAGCATTTT.